Below, 27 T cell receptor beta chains from the same sample are listed, as sequenced in a study of T cells after yellow fever vaccination. TCRdb re-called the 5' RACE reads through MiXCR, storing one row per CDR3 protein. The sample lists around 550,000 distinct CDR3 sequences, about a fifth occurring once. This specimen consisted of PBMCs, obtained 15 days after the yellow fever booster vaccination. The receptors were gathered from a young man who received the YFV17D yellow fever vaccine.

This clonotype was counted only a few times. This rearrangement joins TRBV5-5 to TRBJ2-7; D gene uncertain. The CDR3 has 16 amino acids. CDR1 is SGHKS, CDR2 YYEKEE, per germline (reference sequence). Trimming pared 4 bases from V and 1 base from J, leaving 18 bases between. As DNA, the CDR3 is TGTGCCAGCAGCCCTGGTGCTAGTCGAGTTTCCTACGAGCAGTACTTC. Translated, it gives CASSPGASRVSYEQYF.

This clonotype has just a few counts. A read error may produce the germline difference seen at one junction end. This chain uses TRBV12-3 or TRBV12-4 with TRBJ1-2; no firm D call. The CDR3 has 13 residues. CDR3: CASSLQAKYGYTF. CDR3 in DNA: TGTGCCAGCAGTTTACAGGCTAAATATGGCTACACCTTC.

V usage is TRBV9 and J usage is TRBJ2-1, with a weak D call TRBD2 (6 bases). V gave up 4 bases and J gave up 7 bases, with 27 bases separating them. From germline, CDR1 is SGDLS and CDR2 YYNGEE. This CDR3 has 18 residues. The CDR3 spells CASSPLSSGRLRVNEQFF. The CDR3 region has the DNA TGTGCCAGCAGCCCCCTTTCCAGCGGGCGCCTCCGGGTGAATGAGCAGTTCTTC.

The genes are TRBV5-1 and TRBJ2-3, with D perhaps matching TRBD1 (5 bases). Germline V gene data show CDR1 as SGHRS and CDR2 as YFSETQ. Trimming cost V 3 bases and J 1 base, with 9 bases left between them. The CDR3 sequence is 14 residues long. This chain's CDR3 is CASSSLQGTDTQYF. As DNA, the CDR3 is TGCGCCAGCAGCTCTTTACAGGGCACAGATACGCAGTATTTT.

This chain links TRBV29-1 with TRBJ2-7; D not resolved. The CDR3 covers 14 residues. Trimming removed 1 base from V and 2 bases from J, with 12 bases in between. Germline V gene sequence: CDR1 SQVTM, CDR2 ANQGSEA. The CDR3 protein is CSVEGRDTPYEQYF. The CDR3 DNA is TGCAGCGTTGAAGGGCGTGACACCCCCTACGAGCAGTACTTC.

This sequence joins TRBV5-1 and TRBJ2-7; D is unresolved. V shed 3 bases and J shed 6 bases, with 10 bases lying between them. There are 12 residues in the CDR3. From germline, CDR1 is SGHRS and CDR2 YFSETQ. The DNA for the CDR3 is TGCGCCAGCAGCTCTGACGTAGGCGAGCAGTACTTC. Residues: CASSSDVGEQYF.

This clonotype has more than one count but fewer than ten. J is TRBJ1-4 and V is TRBV20-1, with a weak D call TRBD1 (6 bases). Germline V lookup: CDR1 DFQATT, CDR2 SNEGSKA (reference sequence). This CDR3 region has 12 residues. The germline V and J ends were trimmed by 7 bases and 5 bases, with 11 bases remaining between them. CDR3 protein: CSVQQGNEKLFF. The CDR3 nucleotides are TGCAGTGTGCAACAGGGAAATGAAAAACTGTTTTTT.

V usage is TRBV27 and J usage is TRBJ2-1; D remains ambiguous. Trimming took off 6 bases at V and 10 bases at J, with 13 bases between the two ends. The length of the CDR3 is 12 residues. Germline CDR1 and CDR2: MNHEY and SMNVEV (reference sequence). The CDR3 nucleotides read TGTGCCAGCAGCCAATCTCGGGTAGAGCAGTTCTTC. It yields the protein CASSQSRVEQFF.

The chain links TRBV7-9 to TRBJ2-1; D uncertain. CDR1 is SEHNR, CDR2 FQNEAQ, per germline (reference sequence). This CDR3 contains 15 residues. With 3 bases removed from V and 0 bases from J, the gap between germline ends came to 9 bases. The CDR3 spells CASSFWAGSYNEQFF. In DNA, the CDR3 is TGTGCCAGCAGCTTCTGGGCTGGCTCCTACAATGAGCAGTTCTTC. The variable domain in full, completed from reference TRBV7-9 and TRBJ2-1, reads DTGVSQNPRHKITKRGQNVTFRCDPISEHNRLYWYRQTLGQGPEFLTYFQNEAQLEKSRLLSDRFSAERPKGSFSTLEIQRTEQGDSAMYLCASSFWAGSYNEQFFGPGTRLTVL.

The chain employs TRBV10-2 and TRBJ2-5; no clear D gene. Trimming took off 5 bases at V and 2 bases at J, with 12 bases between the two ends. The CDR3 loop spans 14 amino acids. Germline lookup yields CDR1 WSHSY and CDR2 SAAADI. This CDR3 reads CASSFFSQQETQYF. Here the CDR3 DNA reads TGCGCCAGCAGTTTTTTTAGCCAGCAAGAGACCCAGTACTTC.

The sample holds a few counts of this clonotype. The rearrangement joins TRBV7-2 to TRBJ2-2; 11 bases are a match to TRBD2. The CDR3 is made up of 16 amino acids. Germline assignment: CDR1 SGHTA and CDR2 FQGNSA. The V segment lost 1 base and the J segment 4 bases; nucleotides outside the gene matches: 2. CDR3 DNA: TGTGCCAGCAGCTTAGGACTAGCGGGATTCACCGGGGAGCTGTTTTTT. It is translated as CASSLGLAGFTGELFF.

The CDR3 DNA is TGTGCCAGCTCACCAAGATGGGCGGCGGGAGAAATCCGCAATGAGCAGTTCTTC. Its protein is CASSPRWAAGEIRNEQFF. The rearrangement joins TRBV18 to TRBJ2-1, with 7 bases lining up with TRBD2. Germline assignment: CDR1 KGHSH and CDR2 LQKENI. Germline trimming cut 2 bases from V and 6 bases from J; bases unmatched to any gene: 16. The CDR3 consists of 18 residues.

This clonotype was observed a handful of times. The chain carries TRBV5-1 and TRBJ2-7; 9 bases are shared with TRBD1. This CDR3 is built from 15 residues. V was pared by 4 bases and J by 3 bases, with 8 bases of the junction left unmatched. Germline lookup yields CDR1 SGHRS and CDR2 YFSETQ. The CDR3, as DNA: TGCGCCAGCAGCCCGGACAGGGGCGGGGACTACGAGCAGTACTTC. It translates to CASSPDRGGDYEQYF.

This clonotype was seen only a few times. The chain uses TRBV12-3 or TRBV12-4 and TRBJ2-1; 9 bases are a match to TRBD2. V was clipped by 6 bases and J by 11 bases; unmatched bases: 5. This CDR3 is built from 12 residues. In DNA, the CDR3 is TGTGCCAGCAGGACCGGACTAGCGCAGCAGTTCTTC. Protein sequence: CASRTGLAQQFF.

The chain carries TRBV28 and TRBJ2-3; TRBD2 agrees at 7 bases. V shed 5 bases and J 9 bases; nucleotides not matched to a gene: 11. Germline CDR1 MDHEN, CDR2 SYDVKM. This CDR3 is 14 amino acids long. The CDR3: CASSPSTGGKTQYF. The CDR3 nucleotides are TGTGCCAGCAGTCCCAGCACCGGGGGGAAAACGCAGTATTTT.

V and J are TRBV5-1 and TRBJ2-2, with 7 bases matching TRBD2. J lost 3 bases, V lost 6 bases, and 8 bases had no gene match. CDR3 length: 15 amino acids. Germline CDR1 SGHRS, CDR2 YFSETQ. The CDR3 protein is CASNPSGGDTGELFF. CDR3 in DNA: TGCGCCAGCAACCCCAGTGGGGGGGACACCGGGGAGCTGTTTTTT.

This clonotype was counted only a few times. This sequence joins TRBV5-6 and TRBJ2-1; D uncertain. Trimming shortened V by 1 base and J by 5 bases, and 10 bases separated the two germline ends. The CDR3 runs to 14 residues. Germline V gives CDR1 SGHDT, CDR2 YYEEEE. Written as DNA, the CDR3 is TGTGCCAGCAGCTTGATAGGGAACCACAATGAGCAGTTCTTC. It is translated as CASSLIGNHNEQFF.

This clonotype was counted only a few times. The chain joins TRBV29-1 to TRBJ2-1; 12 bases are a match to TRBD1. The V segment lost 4 bases and the J segment 10 bases; nucleotides outside the gene matches: 5. This CDR3 has 13 amino acids. The germline CDR1 and CDR2 sequences are SQVTM and ANQGSEA. The CDR3 DNA reads as TGCAGCGTTGTGGGACAGGGGGCATGGGAGCAGTTCTTC. This translates into CSVVGQGAWEQFF.

The chain has TRBV7-3 and TRBJ2-2; 7 nucleotides agree with TRBD2. There are 16 residues in the CDR3. Germline-derived CDR1 and CDR2 are SGHTA and FQGTGA. J lost 0 bases, V lost 1 base, and 2 bases had no gene match. CDR3 nucleotides: TGTGCCAGCAGCTTAATGGGGGGGTCGAACACCGGGGAGCTGTTTTTT. It yields the protein CASSLMGGSNTGELFF.

Only a few counts were recorded for this clonotype. V and J are TRBV2 and TRBJ1-1; 9 bases align to TRBD1. Germline-derived CDR1 and CDR2 are SNHLY and FYNNEI. The CDR3 loop spans 13 amino acids. The trim removed 3 bases at V and 5 bases at J, leaving 1 base unmatched. CDR3 nucleotides: TGTGCCAGCAGTGACGGACAGGGGACTGAAGCTTTCTTT. Its translation: CASSDGQGTEAFF.

This clonotype showed up just a few times. The chain's CDR3 is CASSKTSGGGELFF. In DNA, the CDR3 is TGTGCCAGCAGTAAAACTAGCGGCGGAGGGGAGCTGTTTTTT. The rearrangement joins TRBV12-3 or TRBV12-4 to TRBJ2-2; 8 nucleotides align to TRBD2. Trimming took 5 bases from V and 8 from J; bases not matched to a gene: 7. This CDR3 contains 14 residues.

This clonotype has a handful of counts. V is TRBV20-1 and J is TRBJ2-1; D ambiguous. V was pared by 1 base and J by 6 bases, with 10 bases between. From germline, CDR1 is DFQATT and CDR2 SNEGSKA (reference sequence). The length of the CDR3 is 13 residues. CDR3 nucleotide sequence: TGCAGTGCTAGAGGCGTCGTTGGCAATGAGCAGTTCTTC. This encodes CSARGVVGNEQFF.

This clonotype occurred a few times. V usage is TRBV29-1 and J usage is TRBJ2-5; 13 nucleotides line up with TRBD2. CDR3 length: 15 residues. Germline CDR1 reads SQVTM; CDR2 reads ANQGSEA. V was pared by 5 bases and J by 1 base, with 4 bases of the junction left unmatched. CDR3 in DNA: TGCAGCGTTTCCGGACTAGCGGGGGCCCAAGAGACCCAGTACTTC. Translated, it gives CSVSGLAGAQETQYF.

This clonotype was found a few times. The gene calls are TRBV7-3 and TRBJ2-7; TRBD2 matches at 9 bases. The V segment lost 5 bases and the J segment 3 bases; nucleotides outside the gene matches: 5. CDR3 length: 14 residues. The germline CDR1 and CDR2 sequences are SGHTA and FQGTGA. For the CDR3, the DNA is TGTGCCAGCAGCAACGGCGGGGGGGACTACGAGCAGTACTTC. Protein product: CASSNGGGDYEQYF.

This chain joins TRBV20-1 and TRBJ2-1; possible D gene TRBD2, 7 bases. Per the germline V gene, CDR1 is DFQATT and CDR2 is SNEGSKA (reference sequence). The length of the CDR3 is 16 residues. V dropped 5 bases and J dropped 0 bases, with 17 bases sitting between them. CDR3 amino acids: CSASRGGGGSYNEQFF. The CDR3 nucleotides are TGCAGTGCTTCCCGGGGCGGGGGCGGCTCCTACAATGAGCAGTTCTTC.

V gene TRBV6-2 or TRBV6-3 combines with J gene TRBJ2-1, with D hard to call. Trimming removed 8 bases from V and 6 bases from J, with 8 bases in between. Germline values: CDR1 MNHEY, CDR2 SVGEGT. The CDR3 runs to 11 residues. DNA of the CDR3: TGTGCCAGCCAGCATGTCAATGAGCAGTTCTTC. Translated, it gives CASQHVNEQFF.

This clonotype was counted between two and nine times. The CDR3 spells CASSPGLAGAQETQYF. CDR3 nucleotides: TGTGCCAGCAGTCCGGGACTAGCGGGAGCACAAGAGACCCAGTACTTC. This sequence joins TRBV12-3 or TRBV12-4 and TRBJ2-5; 14 bases map to TRBD2. With 5 bases clipped from V and 2 bases from J, the junction kept 4 bases outside the gene matches. This CDR3 has 16 amino acids.